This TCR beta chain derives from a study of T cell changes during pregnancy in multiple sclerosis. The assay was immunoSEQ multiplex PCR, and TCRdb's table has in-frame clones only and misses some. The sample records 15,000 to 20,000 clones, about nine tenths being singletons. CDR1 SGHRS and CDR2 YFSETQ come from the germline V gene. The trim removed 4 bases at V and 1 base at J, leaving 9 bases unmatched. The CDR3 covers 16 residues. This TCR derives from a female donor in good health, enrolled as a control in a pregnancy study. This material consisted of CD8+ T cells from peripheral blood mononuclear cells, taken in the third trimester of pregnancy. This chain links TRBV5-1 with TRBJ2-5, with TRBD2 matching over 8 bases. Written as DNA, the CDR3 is TGCGCCAGCAGCGGGAGACTAGCGAGGGTCCAAGAGACCCAGTACTTC. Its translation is CASSGRLARVQETQYF. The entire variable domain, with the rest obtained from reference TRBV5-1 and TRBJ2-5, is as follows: KAGVTQTPRYLIKTRGQQVTLSCSPISGHRSVSWYQQTPGQGLQFLFEYFSETQRNKGNFPGRFSGRQFSNSRSEMNVSTLELGDSALYLCASSGRLARVQETQYFGPGTRLLVL.